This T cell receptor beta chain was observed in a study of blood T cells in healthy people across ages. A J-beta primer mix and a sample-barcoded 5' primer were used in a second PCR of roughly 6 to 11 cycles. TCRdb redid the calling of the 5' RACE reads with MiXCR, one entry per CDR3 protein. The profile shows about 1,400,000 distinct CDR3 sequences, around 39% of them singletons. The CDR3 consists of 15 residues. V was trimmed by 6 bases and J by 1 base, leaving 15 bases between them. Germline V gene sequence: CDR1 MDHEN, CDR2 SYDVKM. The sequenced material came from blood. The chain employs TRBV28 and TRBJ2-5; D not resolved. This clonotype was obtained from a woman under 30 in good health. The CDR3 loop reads CASSPSDTSQETQYF. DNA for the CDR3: TGTGCCAGCAGCCCCAGCGATACGAGCCAAGAGACCCAGTACTTC.